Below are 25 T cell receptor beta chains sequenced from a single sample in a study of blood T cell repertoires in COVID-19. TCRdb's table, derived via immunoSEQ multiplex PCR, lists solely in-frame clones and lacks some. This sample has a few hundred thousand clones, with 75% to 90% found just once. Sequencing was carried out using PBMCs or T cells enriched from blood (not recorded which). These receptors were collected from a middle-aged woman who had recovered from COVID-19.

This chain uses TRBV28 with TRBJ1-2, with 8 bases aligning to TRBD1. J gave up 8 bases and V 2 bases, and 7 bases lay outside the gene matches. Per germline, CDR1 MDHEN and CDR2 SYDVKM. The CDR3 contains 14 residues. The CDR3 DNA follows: TGTGCCAGCAGTTTAGCCGGGACAGGAGGCGGCTACACCTTC. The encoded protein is CASSLAGTGGGYTF.

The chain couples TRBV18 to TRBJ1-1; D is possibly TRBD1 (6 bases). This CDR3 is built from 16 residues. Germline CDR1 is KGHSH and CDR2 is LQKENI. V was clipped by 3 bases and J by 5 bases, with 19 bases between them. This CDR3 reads CASSPTPDRRGTEAFF. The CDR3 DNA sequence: TGTGCCAGCTCACCTACTCCCGACAGGAGAGGGACTGAAGCTTTCTTT. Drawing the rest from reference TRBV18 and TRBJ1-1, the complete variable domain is NAGVMQNPRHLVRRRGQEARLRCSPMKGHSHVYWYRQLPEEGLKFMVYLQKENIIDESGMPKERFSAEFPKEGPSILRIQQVVRGDSAAYFCASSPTPDRRGTEAFFGQGTRLTVV.

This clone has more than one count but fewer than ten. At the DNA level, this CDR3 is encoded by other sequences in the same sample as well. CDR3 nucleotide sequence: TGTGCCAGCAGCGATTCAGGGGGGAATGAGCAGTTCTTC. It encodes CASSDSGGNEQFF. The V and J genes are TRBV7-9 and TRBJ2-1, with TRBD1 as a possible D gene (7 bases). V was shortened by 5 bases and J by 7 bases, with 12 bases between the two germline ends. This CDR3 spans 13 amino acids. The germline gives CDR1 SEHNR, CDR2 FQNEAQ (reference sequence). The full variable domain, with the rest looked up from reference TRBV7-9 and TRBJ2-1, is DTGVSQNPRHKITKRGQNVTFRCDPISEHNRLYWYRQTLGQGPEFLTYFQNEAQLEKSRLLSDRFSAERPKGSFSTLEIQRTEQGDSAMYLCASSDSGGNEQFFGPGTRLTVL.

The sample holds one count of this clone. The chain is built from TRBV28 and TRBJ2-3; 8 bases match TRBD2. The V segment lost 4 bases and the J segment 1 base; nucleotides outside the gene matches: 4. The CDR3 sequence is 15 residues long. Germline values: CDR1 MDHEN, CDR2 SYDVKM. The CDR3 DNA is TGTGCCAGCAGTTCCCCGACTAGCGGCACAGATACGCAGTATTTT. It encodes CASSSPTSGTDTQYF.

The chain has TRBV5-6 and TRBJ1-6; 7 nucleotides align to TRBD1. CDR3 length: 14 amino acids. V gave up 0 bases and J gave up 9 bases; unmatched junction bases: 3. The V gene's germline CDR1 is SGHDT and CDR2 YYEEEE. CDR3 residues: CASSLEDRLSPLHF. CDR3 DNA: TGTGCCAGCAGCTTGGAGGACAGGCTTTCACCCCTCCACTTT.

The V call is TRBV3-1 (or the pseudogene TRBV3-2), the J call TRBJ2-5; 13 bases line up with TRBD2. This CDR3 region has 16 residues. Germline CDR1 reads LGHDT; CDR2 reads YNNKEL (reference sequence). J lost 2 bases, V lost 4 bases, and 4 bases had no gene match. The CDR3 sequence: CASSPPGLAGQETQYF. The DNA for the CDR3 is TGTGCCAGCAGCCCACCGGGACTAGCGGGGCAAGAGACCCAGTACTTC.

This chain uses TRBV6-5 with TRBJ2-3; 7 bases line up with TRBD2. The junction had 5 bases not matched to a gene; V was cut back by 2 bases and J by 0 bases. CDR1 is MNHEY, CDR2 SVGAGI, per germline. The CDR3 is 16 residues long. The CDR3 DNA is TGTGCCAGCAGTTACGTCCGTAGCGGGAGCACAGATACGCAGTATTTT. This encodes CASSYVRSGSTDTQYF.

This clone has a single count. The CDR3 region has the DNA TGTGCCAGCAGTTTAGCTAACGAGCAGTACTTC. Its protein is CASSLANEQYF. J is TRBJ2-7 and V is TRBV12-3 or TRBV12-4; D is unresolved. Trimming shortened V by 0 bases and J by 5 bases, and 2 bases separated the two germline ends. The CDR3 is made up of 11 amino acids.

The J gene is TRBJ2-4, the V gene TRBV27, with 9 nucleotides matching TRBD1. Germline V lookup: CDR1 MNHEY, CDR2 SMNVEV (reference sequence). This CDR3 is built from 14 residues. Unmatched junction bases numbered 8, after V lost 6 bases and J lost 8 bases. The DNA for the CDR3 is TGTGCCAGCAGCCTTACAGGGGGCACGGACATTCAGTACTTC. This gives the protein CASSLTGGTDIQYF.

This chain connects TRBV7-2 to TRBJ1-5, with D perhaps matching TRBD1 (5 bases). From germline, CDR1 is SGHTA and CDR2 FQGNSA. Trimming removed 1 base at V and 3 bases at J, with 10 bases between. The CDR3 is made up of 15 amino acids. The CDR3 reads CASSLGRAYNQPQHF. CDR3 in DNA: TGTGCCAGCAGCTTAGGCAGGGCCTACAATCAGCCCCAGCATTTT.

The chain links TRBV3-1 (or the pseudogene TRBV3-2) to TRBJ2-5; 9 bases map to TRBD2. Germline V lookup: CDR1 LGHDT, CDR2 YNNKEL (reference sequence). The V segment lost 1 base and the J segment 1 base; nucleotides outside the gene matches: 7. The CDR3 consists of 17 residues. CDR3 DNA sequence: TGTGCCAGCAGCCAAGTAAAGGTAGCGGGAGTCCAAGAGACCCAGTACTTC. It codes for CASSQVKVAGVQETQYF.

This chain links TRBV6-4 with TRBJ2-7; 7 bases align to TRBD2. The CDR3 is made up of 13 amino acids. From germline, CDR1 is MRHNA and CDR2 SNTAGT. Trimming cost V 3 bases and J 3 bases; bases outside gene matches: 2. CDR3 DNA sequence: TGTGCCAGCAGTGAGGTAGCGGGCTACGAGCAGTACTTC. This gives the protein CASSEVAGYEQYF.

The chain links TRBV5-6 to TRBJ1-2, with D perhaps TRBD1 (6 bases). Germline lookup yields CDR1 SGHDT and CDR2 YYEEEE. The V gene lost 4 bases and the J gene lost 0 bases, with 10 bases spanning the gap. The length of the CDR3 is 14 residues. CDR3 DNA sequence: TGTGCCAGCAGCCTCGGACAGTCTAACTATGGCTACACCTTC. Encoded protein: CASSLGQSNYGYTF.

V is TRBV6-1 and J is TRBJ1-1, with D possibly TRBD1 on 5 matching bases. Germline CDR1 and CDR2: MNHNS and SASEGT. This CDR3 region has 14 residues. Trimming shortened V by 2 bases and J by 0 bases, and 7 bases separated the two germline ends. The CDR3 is CASSETRVNTEAFF. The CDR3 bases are TGTGCCAGCAGTGAAACCAGGGTGAACACTGAAGCTTTCTTT.

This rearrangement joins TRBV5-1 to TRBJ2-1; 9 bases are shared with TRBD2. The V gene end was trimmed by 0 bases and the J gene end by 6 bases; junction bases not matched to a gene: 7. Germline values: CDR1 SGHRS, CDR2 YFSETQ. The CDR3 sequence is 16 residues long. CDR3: CASSLEGSGSSNEQFF. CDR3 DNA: TGCGCCAGCAGCTTGGAGGGTAGCGGGAGTTCCAATGAGCAGTTCTTC.

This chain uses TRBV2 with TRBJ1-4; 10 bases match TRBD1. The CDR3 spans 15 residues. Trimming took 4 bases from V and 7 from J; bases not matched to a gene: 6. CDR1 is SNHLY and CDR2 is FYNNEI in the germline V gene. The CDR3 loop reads CASSARQGAAEKLFF. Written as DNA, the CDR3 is TGTGCCAGCAGTGCCAGACAGGGGGCTGCTGAAAAACTGTTTTTT.

CDR3 bases: TGTGCCAGCAGTCCCCCTGAAGGGAGGGGACAGCCCCAGCATTTT. It specifies CASSPPEGRGQPQHF. V and J are TRBV28 and TRBJ1-5, with D maybe TRBD1 (5 bases). Germline CDR1 is MDHEN and CDR2 is SYDVKM. The CDR3 loop spans 15 amino acids. The V end was cut by 5 bases, the J end by 7 bases, with 18 bases between.

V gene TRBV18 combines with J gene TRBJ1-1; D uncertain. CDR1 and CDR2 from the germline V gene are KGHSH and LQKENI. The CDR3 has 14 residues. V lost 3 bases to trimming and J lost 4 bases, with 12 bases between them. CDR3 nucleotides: TGTGCCAGCTCACCCGCAGGTCAGGTCACTGAAGCTTTCTTT. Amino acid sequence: CASSPAGQVTEAFF.

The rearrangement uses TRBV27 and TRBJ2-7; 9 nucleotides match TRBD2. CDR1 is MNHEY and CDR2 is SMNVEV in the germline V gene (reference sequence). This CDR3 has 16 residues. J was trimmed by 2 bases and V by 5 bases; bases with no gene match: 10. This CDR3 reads CASSPPRVAGAYEQYF. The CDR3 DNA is TGTGCCAGCAGTCCACCTCGGGTAGCGGGGGCCTACGAGCAGTACTTC.

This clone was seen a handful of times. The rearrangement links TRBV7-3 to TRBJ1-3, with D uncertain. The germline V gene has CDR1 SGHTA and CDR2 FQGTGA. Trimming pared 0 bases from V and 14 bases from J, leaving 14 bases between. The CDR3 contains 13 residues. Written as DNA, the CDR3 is TGTGCCAGCAGCTTAACCGCAGAATCTTTGTTATATTTT. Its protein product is CASSLTAESLLYF.

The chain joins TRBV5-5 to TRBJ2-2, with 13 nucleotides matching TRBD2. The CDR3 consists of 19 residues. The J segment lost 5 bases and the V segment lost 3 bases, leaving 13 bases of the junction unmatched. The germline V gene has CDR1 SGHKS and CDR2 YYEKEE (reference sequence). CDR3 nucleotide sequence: TGTGCCAGCAGCTCCCCGGGACTAGCGGGAAAGTCTATAACCGGGGAGCTGTTTTTT. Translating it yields CASSSPGLAGKSITGELFF.

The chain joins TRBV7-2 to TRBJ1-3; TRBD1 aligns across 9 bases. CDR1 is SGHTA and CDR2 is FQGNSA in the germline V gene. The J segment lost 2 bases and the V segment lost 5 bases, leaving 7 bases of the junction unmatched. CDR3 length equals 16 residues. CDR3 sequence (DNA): TGTGCCAGCAGCCCGACAGGGGGGATCACTGGAAACACCATATATTTT. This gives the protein CASSPTGGITGNTIYF.

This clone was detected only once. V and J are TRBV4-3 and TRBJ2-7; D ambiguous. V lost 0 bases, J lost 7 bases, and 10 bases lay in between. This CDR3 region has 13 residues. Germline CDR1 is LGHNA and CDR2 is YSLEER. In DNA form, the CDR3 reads TGCGCCAGCAGCCAAGATGAGTTGAGGGAGCAGTACTTC. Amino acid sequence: CASSQDELREQYF.

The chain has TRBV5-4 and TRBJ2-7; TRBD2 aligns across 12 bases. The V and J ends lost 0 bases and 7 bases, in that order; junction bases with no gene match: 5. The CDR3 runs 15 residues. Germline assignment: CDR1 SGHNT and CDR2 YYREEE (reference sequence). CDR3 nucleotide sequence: TGTGCCAGCAGCTTGGTGGGGCTAGCGGGAGGGGAGCAGTACTTC. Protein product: CASSLVGLAGGEQYF.

The CDR3 DNA follows: TGTGCCTGGAGTGTACTCCCGGGAGCCAACACTGAAGCTTTCTTT. Its protein product is CAWSVLPGANTEAFF. V and J are TRBV30 and TRBJ1-1; D gene ambiguous. The CDR3 is made up of 15 amino acids. V gave up 0 bases and J gave up 2 bases, with 13 bases separating them. CDR1 is GTSNPN, CDR2 SVGIG, per germline (reference sequence).